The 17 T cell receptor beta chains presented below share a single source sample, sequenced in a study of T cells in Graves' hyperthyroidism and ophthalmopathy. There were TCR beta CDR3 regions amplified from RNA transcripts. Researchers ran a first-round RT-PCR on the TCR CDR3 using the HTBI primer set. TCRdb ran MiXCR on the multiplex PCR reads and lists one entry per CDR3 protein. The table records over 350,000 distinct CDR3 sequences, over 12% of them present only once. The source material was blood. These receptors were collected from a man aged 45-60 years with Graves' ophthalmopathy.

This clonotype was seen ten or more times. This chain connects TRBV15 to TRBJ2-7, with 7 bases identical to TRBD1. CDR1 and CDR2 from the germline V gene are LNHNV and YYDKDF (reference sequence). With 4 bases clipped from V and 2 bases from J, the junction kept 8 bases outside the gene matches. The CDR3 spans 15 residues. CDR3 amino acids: CATSKGKTGPYEQYF. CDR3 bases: TGTGCCACCAGCAAGGGGAAGACAGGGCCCTACGAGCAGTACTTC. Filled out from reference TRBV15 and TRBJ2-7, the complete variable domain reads DAMVIQNPRYQVTQFGKPVTLSCSQTLNHNVMYWYQQKSSQAPKLLFHYYDKDFNNEADTPDNFQSRRPNTSFCFLDIRSPGLGDTAMYLCATSKGKTGPYEQYFGPGTRLTVT.

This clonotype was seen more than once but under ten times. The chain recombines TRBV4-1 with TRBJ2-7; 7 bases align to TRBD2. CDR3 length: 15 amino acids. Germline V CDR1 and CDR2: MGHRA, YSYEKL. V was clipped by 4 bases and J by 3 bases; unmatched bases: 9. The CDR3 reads CASSPREASGYEQYF. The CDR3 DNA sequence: TGCGCCAGCAGCCCCCGGGAGGCCTCTGGCTACGAGCAGTACTTC.

The CDR3 DNA reads as TGTGCCAGCAGCGCCGGGACTAGCGGGAGTTGGGGCACAGATACGCAGTATTTT. It encodes CASSAGTSGSWGTDTQYF. This chain connects TRBV9 to TRBJ2-3, with TRBD2 matching 14 bases. V dropped 3 bases and J dropped 1; count of bases not matched to a gene: 7. This CDR3 is built from 18 residues. The germline V gene encodes CDR1 SGDLS and CDR2 YYNGEE.

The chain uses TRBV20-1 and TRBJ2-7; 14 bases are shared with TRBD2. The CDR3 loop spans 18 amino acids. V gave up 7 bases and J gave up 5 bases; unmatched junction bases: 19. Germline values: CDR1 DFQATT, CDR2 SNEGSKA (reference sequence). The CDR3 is CSGGRLGTSGRDGDEQYF. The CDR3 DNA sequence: TGCAGTGGCGGACGCCTGGGGACTAGCGGGAGAGATGGCGACGAGCAGTACTTC.

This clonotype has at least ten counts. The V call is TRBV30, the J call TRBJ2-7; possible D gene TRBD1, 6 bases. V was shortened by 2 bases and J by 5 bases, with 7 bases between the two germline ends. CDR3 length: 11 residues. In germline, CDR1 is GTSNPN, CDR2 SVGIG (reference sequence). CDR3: CAWSTGNEQYF. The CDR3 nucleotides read TGTGCCTGGAGTACAGGGAACGAGCAGTACTTC.

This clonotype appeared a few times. CDR3 bases: TGTGCCAGCAGTTACGCAAGACTAGCGGACCTCTCTGGGGCCAACGTCCTGACTTTC. This translates into CASSYARLADLSGANVLTF. The V and J genes are TRBV6-5 and TRBJ2-6; TRBD2 aligns across 9 bases. After removal of 2 bases from V and 0 bases from J, the junction contained 8 bases not matched to a gene. This CDR3 comprises 19 residues. Germline V gives CDR1 MNHEY, CDR2 SVGAGI.

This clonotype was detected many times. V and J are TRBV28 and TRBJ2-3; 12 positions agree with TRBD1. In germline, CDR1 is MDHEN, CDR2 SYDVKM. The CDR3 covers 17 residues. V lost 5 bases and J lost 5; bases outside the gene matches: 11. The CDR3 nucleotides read TGTGCCAGCAGTCCGTACCCGGGACAGGGGGCGGAAGATACGCAGTATTTT. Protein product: CASSPYPGQGAEDTQYF.

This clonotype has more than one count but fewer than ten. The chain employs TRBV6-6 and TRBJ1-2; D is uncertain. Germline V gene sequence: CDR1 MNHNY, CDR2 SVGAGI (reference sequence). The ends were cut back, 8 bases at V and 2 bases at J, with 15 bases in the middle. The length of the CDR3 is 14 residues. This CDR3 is CASRLDPRNYGYTF. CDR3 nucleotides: TGTGCCAGCCGATTGGACCCGAGGAACTATGGCTACACCTTC.

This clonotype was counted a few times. For the CDR3, the DNA is TGTGCCAGCATTGGCGTACCTGACACAGATACGCAGTATTTT. Amino acid sequence: CASIGVPDTDTQYF. This chain links TRBV12-3 or TRBV12-4 with TRBJ2-3; D gene unclear. Deletions cut 7 bases from V and 2 bases from J, with 13 bases between. The CDR3 extends over 14 amino acids.

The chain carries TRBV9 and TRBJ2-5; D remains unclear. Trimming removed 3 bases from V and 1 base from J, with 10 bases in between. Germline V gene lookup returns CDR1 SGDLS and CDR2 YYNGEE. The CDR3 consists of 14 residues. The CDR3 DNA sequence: TGTGCCAGCAGCGCCCTCGGAGCCCAAGAGACCCAGTACTTC. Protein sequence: CASSALGAQETQYF.

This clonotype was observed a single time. The DNA for the CDR3 is TGCAGCGTCCCAGGACAGGCCCACCTACAAGAGACCCAGTACTTC. Its protein is CSVPGQAHLQETQYF. V and J are TRBV29-1 and TRBJ2-5, with 7 bases identical to TRBD1. Germline values: CDR1 SQVTM, CDR2 ANQGSEA. The CDR3 runs 15 residues. The V and J ends lost 6 bases and 2 bases, in that order; junction bases with no gene match: 12.

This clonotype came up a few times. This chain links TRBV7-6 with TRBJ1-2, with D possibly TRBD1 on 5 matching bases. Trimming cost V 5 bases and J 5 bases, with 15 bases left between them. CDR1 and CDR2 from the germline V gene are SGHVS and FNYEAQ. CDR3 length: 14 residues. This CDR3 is CASSQRGGLYGYTF. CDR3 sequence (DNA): TGTGCCAGCAGCCAACGCGGGGGACTATATGGCTACACCTTC.

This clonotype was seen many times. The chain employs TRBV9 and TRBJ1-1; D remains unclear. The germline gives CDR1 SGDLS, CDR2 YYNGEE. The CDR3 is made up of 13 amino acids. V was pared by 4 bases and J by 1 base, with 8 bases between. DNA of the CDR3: TGTGCCAGCAGCAATAGACAGAACACTGAAGCTTTCTTT. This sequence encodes CASSNRQNTEAFF. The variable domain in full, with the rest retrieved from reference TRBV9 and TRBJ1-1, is DSGVTQTPKHLITATGQRVTLRCSPRSGDLSVYWYQQSLDQGLQFLIQYYNGEERAKGNILERFSAQQFPDLHSELNLSSLELGDSALYFCASSNRQNTEAFFGQGTRLTVV.

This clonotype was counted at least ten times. CDR3 coding DNA: TGTGCCAGCAGTGAAGTTTCAACTAGCCTTGAGCAGTTCTTC. This sequence encodes CASSEVSTSLEQFF. The V and J genes are TRBV6-1 and TRBJ2-1; TRBD2 might be the D (6 bases). This CDR3 has 14 residues. Per the germline V gene, CDR1 is MNHNS and CDR2 is SASEGT. Trimming left V 1 base short and J 9 bases short, with 13 bases between.

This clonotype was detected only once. The CDR3 loop reads CASRPPGQGFLYEQYF. The CDR3 DNA reads TGTGCCAGCCGCCCCCCGGGACAGGGGTTCCTCTACGAGCAGTACTTC. The chain has TRBV28 and TRBJ2-7, with TRBD1 matching over 10 bases. Germline trimming cut 8 bases from V and 3 bases from J; bases unmatched to any gene: 13. Germline CDR1 MDHEN, CDR2 SYDVKM. The CDR3 loop spans 16 amino acids.

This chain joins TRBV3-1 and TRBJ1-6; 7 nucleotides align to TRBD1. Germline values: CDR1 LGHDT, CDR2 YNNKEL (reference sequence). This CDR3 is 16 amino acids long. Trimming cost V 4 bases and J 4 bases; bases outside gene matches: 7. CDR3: CASSPTGSFYNSPLHF. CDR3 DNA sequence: TGTGCCAGCAGCCCGACAGGGAGTTTTTATAATTCACCCCTCCACTTT. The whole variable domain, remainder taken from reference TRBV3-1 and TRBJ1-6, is DTAVSQTPKYLVTQMGNDKSIKCEQNLGHDTMYWYKQDSKKFLKIMFSYNNKELIINETVPNRFSPKSPDKAHLNLHINSLELGDSAVYFCASSPTGSFYNSPLHFGNGTRLTVT.

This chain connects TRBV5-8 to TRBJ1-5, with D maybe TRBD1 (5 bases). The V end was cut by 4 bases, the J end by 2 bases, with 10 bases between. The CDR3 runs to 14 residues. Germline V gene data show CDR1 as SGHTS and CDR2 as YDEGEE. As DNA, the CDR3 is TGTGCCAGCAGCAGATGGGGACGCAATCAGCCCCAGCATTTT. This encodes CASSRWGRNQPQHF.